This section outlines one T cell receptor beta chain sequence together with its context. V was shortened by 4 bases and J by 6 bases, with 17 bases between the two germline ends. There are 15 residues in the CDR3. Germline V gene sequence: CDR1 SGHAT, CDR2 FQNNGV. This specimen belongs to a study of glioma-infiltrating T cells after dendritic cell vaccination. Data came from immunoSEQ multiplex PCR; TCRdb stores just in-frame clones and leaves some out. Among roughly 47,000 clones listed, roughly 87% were seen once. The source of this sequence is a human donor with glioblastoma. The genes are TRBV11-2 and TRBJ2-3; D might be TRBD1 (7 bases). The material was blood, obtained before dendritic cell vaccination. This chain's CDR3 is CASSYGDSGPDTQYF. The CDR3 region has the DNA TGTGCCAGCAGCTATGGGGACAGCGGGCCCGATACGCAGTATTTT.